These 27 T cell receptor beta chains share one sample of origin, sequenced in a study of blood T cells in healthy people across ages. A second PCR of roughly 7 to 11 cycles used a sample-barcoded 5' primer and a J-beta primer mix. TCRdb passed the 5' RACE reads through MiXCR, listing each CDR3 protein once. The sample holds roughly 730,000 distinct CDR3 sequences; roughly three fifths are singletons and the top ten take under 30%. Sequenced material: blood. Source of these receptors: a man aged 35 to 55 in good health.

The chain carries TRBV7-6 and TRBJ2-1; 8 bases line up with TRBD1. J lost 8 bases, V lost 6 bases, and 12 bases had no gene match. Germline CDR1 SGHVS, CDR2 FNYEAQ. The length of the CDR3 is 15 residues. CDR3: CASRPGTGIVDEQFF. The CDR3 bases are TGTGCCAGCAGGCCCGGGACAGGTATTGTCGATGAGCAGTTCTTC.

The chain combines TRBV9 with TRBJ2-5; D might be TRBD2 (6 bases). With the DNA end fitting TRBJ2-7 better, the J assignment may be wrong. Germline lookup yields CDR1 SGDLS and CDR2 YYNGEE. The CDR3 has 13 residues. CDR3 residues: CASSLAPRFEQYF. Written as DNA, the CDR3 is TGTGCCAGCAGCCTAGCGCCTCGGTTCGAGCAGTACTTC.

V and J are TRBV12-3 or TRBV12-4 and TRBJ2-5, with TRBD1 as a possible D gene (5 bases). The CDR3 contains 15 residues. V lost 1 base and J 2 bases, leaving 11 bases between the germline ends. The CDR3 DNA sequence: TGTGCCAGCAGTTTAGGGGGCTACCCACAAGAGACCCAGTACTTC. Translation gives CASSLGGYPQETQYF.

V usage is TRBV10-3 and J usage is TRBJ1-2, with 9 bases that match TRBD1. The length of the CDR3 is 18 residues. Trimming cost V 4 bases and J 4 bases; bases outside gene matches: 16. Per the germline V gene, CDR1 is ENHRY and CDR2 is SYGVKD. CDR3 region: CAISVPLGQGSGTYGYTF. CDR3 nucleotide sequence: TGTGCCATCAGTGTCCCATTGGGACAGGGATCGGGCACCTATGGCTACACCTTC.

The rearrangement uses TRBV7-9 and TRBJ2-7; 14 bases are a match to TRBD2. The J call may be faulty, since TRBJ2-5 better matches the DNA end. The CDR3 sequence is 16 residues long. Germline assignment: CDR1 SEHNR and CDR2 FQNEAQ (reference sequence). CDR3: CASSPRTSGGLETQYF. CDR3 nucleotide sequence: TGTGCCAGCAGCCCCAGGACTAGCGGGGGGTTGGAGACCCAGTACTTC.

V gene TRBV28 combines with J gene TRBJ1-4, with 9 bases identical to TRBD1. The V gene end was trimmed by 4 bases and the J gene end by 10 bases; junction bases not matched to a gene: 16. The CDR3 spans 17 residues. Germline lookup yields CDR1 MDHEN and CDR2 SYDVKM. CDR3 sequence reads: CASSSSVPGQGFGKLFF. CDR3 bases: TGTGCCAGCAGTTCTAGCGTGCCGGGACAGGGTTTCGGAAAACTGTTTTTT.

This clonotype is a singleton in its sample. This rearrangement joins TRBV20-1 to TRBJ2-1; perhaps TRBD2 as D (5 bases). Trimming removed 4 bases at V and 8 bases at J, with 12 bases between. Looked up from germline, CDR1 is DFQATT and CDR2 is SNEGSKA (reference sequence). The CDR3 spans 12 residues. The CDR3 here is CSAKRDADEQFF. The CDR3 DNA reads TGCAGTGCTAAACGGGATGCTGATGAGCAGTTCTTC.

The V gene is TRBV5-1, the J gene TRBJ2-3, with D perhaps matching TRBD2 (5 bases). The CDR3 spans 16 residues. CDR1 is SGHRS and CDR2 is YFSETQ in the germline V gene. V lost 4 bases, J lost 3 bases, and 18 bases lay in between. This chain's CDR3 is CASSGEGPRLTDTQYF. CDR3 nucleotide sequence: TGCGCCAGCAGCGGTGAGGGTCCCCGGTTGACAGATACGCAGTATTTT. The full variable domain, rest sourced from reference TRBV5-1 and TRBJ2-3, is KAGVTQTPRYLIKTRGQQVTLSCSPISGHRSVSWYQQTPGQGLQFLFEYFSETQRNKGNFPGRFSGRQFSNSRSEMNVSTLELGDSALYLCASSGEGPRLTDTQYFGPGTRLTVL.

This clonotype is a singleton in its sample. The chain recombines TRBV15 with TRBJ2-6; D not certain. The CDR3 is made up of 17 amino acids. Germline CDR1 is LNHNV and CDR2 is YYDKDF (reference sequence). Deletions cut 0 bases from V and 0 bases from J, with 9 bases between. CDR3 sequence: CATSRDNGRSGANVLTF. The CDR3 nucleotides are TGTGCCACCAGCAGAGATAATGGGCGCTCTGGGGCCAACGTCCTGACTTTC.

This rearrangement joins TRBV7-9 to TRBJ1-2, with 7 nucleotides matching TRBD1. With 3 bases clipped from V and 0 bases from J, the junction kept 16 bases outside the gene matches. Germline V gene sequence: CDR1 SEHNR, CDR2 FQNEAQ (reference sequence). This CDR3 is 19 amino acids long. This chain's CDR3 is CASSFSLRSDRTTNYGYTF. For the CDR3, the DNA is TGTGCCAGCAGCTTTTCCCTGCGATCGGACAGGACTACTAACTATGGCTACACCTTC.

This clonotype was observed a handful of times. The genes are TRBV12-3 or TRBV12-4 and TRBJ2-6; 7 bases fit TRBD1. The J segment lost 4 bases and the V segment lost 6 bases, leaving 15 bases of the junction unmatched. There are 18 residues in the CDR3. The CDR3 sequence is CASSRQGAWVTGANVLTF. CDR3 nucleotides: TGTGCCAGCAGCCGACAGGGAGCGTGGGTAACCGGGGCCAACGTCCTGACTTTC.

This clonotype was found a few times. The chain joins TRBV6-5 to TRBJ2-6; no definite D call. The CDR3 sequence is 16 residues long. Germline V lookup: CDR1 MNHEY, CDR2 SVGAGI. V lost 7 bases to trimming and J lost 0 bases, with 13 bases between them. CDR3 sequence: CASTRQRVSGANVLTF. The CDR3 DNA follows: TGTGCCAGCACGCGGCAGCGAGTCTCTGGGGCCAACGTCCTGACTTTC.

The chain carries TRBV7-2 and TRBJ1-4, with 8 bases aligning to TRBD1. CDR1 is SGHTA, CDR2 FQGNSA, per germline. Trimming at V came to 4 bases and at J to 7 bases, leaving 11 bases not matched to a gene. The CDR3 is made up of 16 amino acids. The CDR3 loop reads CASSSGTGGLGEKLFF. CDR3 coding DNA: TGTGCCAGCAGCTCCGGAACAGGGGGATTGGGTGAAAAACTGTTTTTT. The full variable domain, in which reference TRBV7-2 and TRBJ1-4 provide the parts outside the CDR3, is GAGVSQSPSNKVTEKGKDVELRCDPISGHTALYWYRQSLGQGLEFLIYFQGNSAPDKSGLPSDRFSAERTGGSVSTLTIQRTQQEDSAVYLCASSSGTGGLGEKLFFGSGTQLSVL.

This sequence joins TRBV20-1 and TRBJ2-4; 12 nucleotides match TRBD1. With the DNA end fitting TRBJ2-7 better, the J assignment may be wrong. Germline V CDR1 and CDR2: DFQATT, SNEGSKA (reference sequence). CDR3 length: 15 amino acids. CDR3 residues: CSARSGTGGYNEQYF. The CDR3, as DNA: TGCAGTGCTAGATCCGGGACAGGGGGCTACAACGAGCAGTACTTC.

This clonotype was seen more than once but under ten times. CDR3 residues: CASSLAASGRAMYEQYF. Written as DNA, the CDR3 is TGCGCCAGCAGCTTGGCGGCTAGCGGGAGGGCCATGTACGAGCAGTACTTC. The chain recombines TRBV5-1 with TRBJ2-7, with TRBD2 matching over 12 bases. The CDR3 loop spans 17 amino acids. CDR1 is SGHRS and CDR2 is YFSETQ in the germline V gene. V dropped 0 bases and J dropped 4; count of bases not matched to a gene: 8.

This clonotype has a handful of counts. The chain has TRBV7-9 and TRBJ2-1, with D maybe TRBD1 (5 bases). Germline CDR1 is SEHNR and CDR2 is FQNEAQ (reference sequence). CDR3 length: 17 amino acids. The germline V and J ends were trimmed by 4 bases and 9 bases, with 25 bases remaining between them. The DNA of the CDR3 is TGTGCCAGCAGCTCCTCGACAGTCCCAGACCCTAGTCTTGAGCAGTTCTTC. It is translated as CASSSSTVPDPSLEQFF.

This chain connects TRBV7-3 to TRBJ2-7, with 11 positions matching TRBD2. The J call is in doubt because the DNA end fits TRBJ2-5 better. Germline V lookup: CDR1 SGHTA, CDR2 FQGTGA. CDR3 length: 15 amino acids. In DNA, the CDR3 is TGTGCCAGCAGCTTAATAGCGGGAGGGTCGCAGACCCAGTACTTC. Its translation is CASSLIAGGSQTQYF.

This rearrangement joins TRBV20-1 to TRBJ2-5, with TRBD1 identical over 9 bases. The germline CDR1 and CDR2 sequences are DFQATT and SNEGSKA (reference sequence). The CDR3 consists of 15 residues. The J segment lost 6 bases and the V segment lost 0 bases, leaving 8 bases of the junction unmatched. The CDR3 here is CSARDRDRVYKTQYF. The DNA for the CDR3 is TGCAGTGCTAGAGACCGGGACAGGGTGTACAAGACCCAGTACTTC.

V usage is TRBV6-2 or TRBV6-3 and J usage is TRBJ2-7, with D possibly being TRBD2 (5 bases). The CDR3 loop spans 13 amino acids. From germline, CDR1 is MNHEY and CDR2 SVGEGT. The V end was cut by 7 bases, the J end by 0 bases, with 10 bases between. The CDR3 bases are TGTGCCAGCAAAAAGCGGTACTCCTACGAGCAGTACTTC. It translates to CASKKRYSYEQYF.

The chain combines TRBV5-1 with TRBJ1-2; a possible D gene is TRBD1 (5 bases). V was shortened by 4 bases and J by 6 bases, with 22 bases between the two germline ends. The CDR3 runs 16 residues. Germline CDR1 and CDR2: SGHRS and YFSETQ. The chain's CDR3 is CASSLLPGVKGDGYTF. For the CDR3, the DNA is TGCGCCAGCAGCCTACTTCCGGGAGTTAAAGGGGATGGCTACACCTTC.

This clonotype was found once. The chain is built from TRBV14 and TRBJ2-7; 9 bases line up with TRBD2. V gave up 0 bases and J gave up 7 bases; unmatched junction bases: 22. Germline lookup yields CDR1 SGHDN and CDR2 FVKESK. The CDR3 totals 20 residues. The CDR3 bases are TGTGCCAGCAGCCAAGATTTCTTTTGGGGCTCCGGGACTAGCAACAATGAGCAGTACTTC. Its translation is CASSQDFFWGSGTSNNEQYF.

V gene TRBV6-6 combines with J gene TRBJ2-7; no clear D. V was cut by 2 bases and J by 7 bases, with 21 bases left in between. Germline-derived CDR1 and CDR2 are MNHNY and SVGAGI (reference sequence). CDR3 length: 16 amino acids. The CDR3 reads CASSYVKVFKSVEQYF. For the CDR3, the DNA is TGTGCCAGCAGTTACGTTAAGGTCTTTAAGTCTGTAGAGCAGTACTTC.

V and J are TRBV28 and TRBJ2-5; 7 positions match TRBD1. CDR1 is MDHEN and CDR2 is SYDVKM in the germline V gene. V lost 5 bases to trimming and J lost 2 bases; unmatched junction nucleotides: 14. This CDR3 comprises 17 residues. The CDR3 loop reads CASSGWQGVDQQETQYF. The CDR3 region has the DNA TGTGCCAGCAGTGGGTGGCAGGGGGTGGATCAACAAGAGACCCAGTACTTC.

The chain has TRBV6-1 and TRBJ2-7, with 7 positions matching TRBD1. The CDR3 loop spans 14 amino acids. Germline V gene sequence: CDR1 MNHNS, CDR2 SASEGT. V lost 0 bases, J lost 3 bases, and 2 bases stayed unmatched. The CDR3 here is CASSEAYRGYEQYF. CDR3 nucleotides: TGTGCCAGCAGTGAAGCGTACAGGGGCTACGAGCAGTACTTC.

This clonotype turned up a few times. The rearrangement joins TRBV7-2 to TRBJ2-7, with D unresolved. Trimming pared 0 bases from V and 2 bases from J, leaving 8 bases between. This CDR3 comprises 14 residues. The germline V gene encodes CDR1 SGHTA and CDR2 FQGNSA. The CDR3 region is CASSLAPSPYEQYF. Written as DNA, the CDR3 is TGTGCCAGCAGCTTAGCCCCTTCCCCCTACGAGCAGTACTTC.

This chain uses TRBV9 with TRBJ1-4, with a possible D match to TRBD1 (6 bases). Trimming pared 0 bases from V and 7 bases from J, leaving 13 bases between. This CDR3 has 15 residues. Germline assignment: CDR1 SGDLS and CDR2 YYNGEE. Here the CDR3 reads CASSVGGRGTEKLFF. The CDR3 DNA is TGTGCCAGCAGCGTAGGGGGGCGCGGGACTGAAAAACTGTTTTTT.

The chain couples TRBV20-1 to TRBJ2-7, with 11 bases matching TRBD2. The J call may be mistaken, given a closer DNA end match to TRBJ2-5. The CDR3 runs 16 residues. Germline V lookup: CDR1 DFQATT, CDR2 SNEGSKA (reference sequence). The CDR3 reads CSAREPSGRYRETQYF. CDR3 coding DNA: TGCAGTGCTAGAGAGCCTAGCGGGAGGTATCGGGAGACCCAGTACTTC.